The clone carrying this T cell receptor (beta chain) was seen a few times. The antigen is undetermined. Together with a sample-barcoded 5' primer, a J-beta primer mix was included in a second PCR lasting about 7 to 11 cycles. Using its own MiXCR run on the 5' RACE reads, TCRdb lists one record per CDR3 protein. The repertoire holds hundreds of thousands of distinct CDR3 sequences, with under 25% as singletons. Trimming at V came to 7 bases and at J to 6 bases, leaving 9 bases not matched to a gene. CDR3 length: 15 residues. The data originate from a study of blood T cells in healthy people across ages. Points from the study as a whole: Among T cells, TCR beta diversity per million cells dropped roughly linearly as age rose. Correlation between TCR beta diversity and naive T cell percentage was strong.

The receptor was derived from a man aged 70-80 years in good health. Input material: blood. The chain employs TRBV12-3 or TRBV12-4 and TRBJ2-1; 10 nucleotides match TRBD2. This CDR3 is CASTRRASGSNEQFF. As DNA, the CDR3 is TGTGCCAGCACCCGCCGGGCTAGCGGGAGCAATGAGCAGTTCTTC.